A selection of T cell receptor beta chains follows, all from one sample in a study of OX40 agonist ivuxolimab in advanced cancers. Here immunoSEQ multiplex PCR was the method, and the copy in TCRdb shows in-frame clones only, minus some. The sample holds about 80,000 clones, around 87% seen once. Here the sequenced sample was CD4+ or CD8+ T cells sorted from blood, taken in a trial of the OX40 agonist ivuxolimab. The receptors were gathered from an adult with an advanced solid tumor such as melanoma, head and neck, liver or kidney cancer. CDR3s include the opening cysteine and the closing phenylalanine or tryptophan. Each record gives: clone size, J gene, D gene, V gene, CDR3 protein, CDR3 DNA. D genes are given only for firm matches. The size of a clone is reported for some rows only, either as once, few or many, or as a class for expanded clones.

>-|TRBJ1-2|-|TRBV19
CASSALLTGNYGYTF
TGTGCCAGTAGTGCGTTACTCACAGGGAACTATGGCTACACCTTC
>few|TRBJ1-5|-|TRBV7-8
CASSLVVWSSNQPQHF
TGTGCCAGCAGCTTAGTCGTGTGGTCTAGCAATCAGCCCCAGCATTTT
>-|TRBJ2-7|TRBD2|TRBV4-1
CASSQWGAGVGSEQYF
TGCGCCAGCAGCCAATGGGGAGCGGGAGTGGGTTCCGAGCAGTACTTC
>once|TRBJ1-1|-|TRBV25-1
CASNTFGNTEAFF
TGTGCCAGCAACACGTTCGGGAACACTGAAGCTTTCTTT
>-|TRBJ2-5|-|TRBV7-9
CASSLPPQETQYF
TGTGCCAGCAGCTTACCACCTCAAGAGACCCAGTACTTC
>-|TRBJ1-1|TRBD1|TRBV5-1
CASSLGQGARSTEAFF
TGCGCCAGCAGCTTGGGACAGGGGGCGCGGAGTACTGAAGCTTTCTTT
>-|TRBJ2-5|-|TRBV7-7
CASSRGPQETQYF
TGTGCCAGCAGCCGGGGACCCCAAGAGACCCAGTACTTC
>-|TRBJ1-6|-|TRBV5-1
CASSRAGTNNSPLHF
TGCGCCAGCAGCCGTGCCGGGACAAATAATTCACCCCTCCACTTT
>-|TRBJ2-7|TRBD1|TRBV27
CASSQTGRSF
TGTGCCAGTTCCCAGACAGGGAGAAGCTTC
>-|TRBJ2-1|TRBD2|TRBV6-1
CASSDDSGVYNEQFF
TGTGCCAGCAGTGATGATAGCGGGGTGTACAATGAGCAGTTCTTC
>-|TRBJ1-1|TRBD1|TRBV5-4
CASSLSNRGHREEAFF
TGTGCCAGCAGCCTATCAAACAGGGGGCATAGGGAAGAAGCTTTCTTT
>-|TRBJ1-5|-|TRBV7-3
CASSFHALVWNQPQHF
TGTGCCAGCAGCTTTCATGCCTTGGTGTGGAATCAGCCCCAGCATTTT
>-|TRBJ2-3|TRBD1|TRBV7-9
CASRWTGDTQYF
TGTGCCAGCAGATGGACAGGGGATACGCAGTATTTT
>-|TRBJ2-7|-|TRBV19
CASSGGTAGDNEQYF
TGTGCCAGTAGTGGCGGGACCGCCGGAGACAACGAGCAGTACTTC
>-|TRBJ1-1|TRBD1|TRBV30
CAWSGRGQGGTEAFF
TGTGCCTGGAGTGGTAGAGGACAGGGGGGCACTGAAGCTTTCTTT
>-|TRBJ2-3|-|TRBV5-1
CASSLASASTDTQYF
TGCGCCAGCAGCTTGGCTAGCGCGAGCACAGATACGCAGTATTTT
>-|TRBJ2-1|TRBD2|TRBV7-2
CASSSAGVAGLSNEQFF
TGTGCCAGCAGCTCCGCGGGGGTAGCGGGCCTCTCTAATGAGCAGTTCTTC
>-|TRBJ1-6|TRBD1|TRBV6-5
CASRKGQGITPLHF
TGTGCCAGCAGGAAGGGACAGGGGATCACACCCCTCCACTTT
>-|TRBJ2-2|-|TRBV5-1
CASSPDRPNTGELFF
TGCGCCAGCAGCCCGGACAGACCGAACACCGGGGAGCTGTTTTTT
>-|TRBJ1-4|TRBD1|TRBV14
CASSLTGAGEKLFF
TGTGCCAGCAGCCTGACAGGGGCGGGGGAAAAACTGTTTTTT
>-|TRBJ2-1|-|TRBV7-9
CASSSPGVPSNEQFF
TGTGCCAGCAGCTCCCCGGGGGTACCCTCCAATGAGCAGTTCTTC
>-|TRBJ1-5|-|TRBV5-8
CASSLFGIKVRDQPQHF
TGTGCCAGCAGCTTATTTGGGATTAAGGTACGCGATCAGCCCCAGCATTTT
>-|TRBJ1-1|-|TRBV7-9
CASSLPASTEAFF
TGTGCCAGCAGTCTCCCGGCTTCCACTGAAGCTTTCTTT
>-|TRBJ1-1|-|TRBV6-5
CASRRVRTNTEAFF
TGTGCCAGCCGTCGAGTAAGGACGAACACTGAAGCTTTCTTT
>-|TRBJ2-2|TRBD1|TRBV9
CASSVGQGSGELFF
TGTGCCAGCAGCGTAGGACAGGGGTCGGGGGAGCTGTTTTTT
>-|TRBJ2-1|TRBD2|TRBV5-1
CASSLGLAGNEQFF
TGCGCCAGCAGCTTGGGACTAGCGGGCAATGAGCAGTTCTTC
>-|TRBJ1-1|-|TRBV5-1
CASSFFTGNTEAFF
TGCGCCAGCAGCTTTTTTACAGGGAACACTGAAGCTTTCTTT
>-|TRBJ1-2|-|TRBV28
CASSLGRGQSYGYTF
TGTGCCAGCAGTTTAGGGCGGGGGCAATCCTATGGCTACACCTTC
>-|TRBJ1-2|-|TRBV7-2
CASSHSKSGYTF
TGTGCCAGCAGCCACTCGAAATCGGGCTACACCTTC
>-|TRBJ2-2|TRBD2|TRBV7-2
CASSSRLAGELFF
TGTGCCAGCAGCTCTAGACTAGCGGGGGAGCTGTTTTTT
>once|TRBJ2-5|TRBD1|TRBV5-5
CASSSGQGQETQYF
TGTGCCAGCAGCTCGGGACAGGGGCAAGAGACCCAGTACTTC
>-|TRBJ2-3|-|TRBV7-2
CASSPPRTPRMGDTQYF
TGTGCCAGCAGCCCTCCAAGGACTCCTCGTATGGGGGATACGCAGTATTTT
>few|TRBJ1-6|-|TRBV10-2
CASQYQNSPLHF
TGCGCCAGCCAGTACCAAAATTCACCCCTCCACTTT
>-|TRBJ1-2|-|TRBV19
CASTPRGPNYGYTF
TGTGCCAGTACCCCGAGAGGGCCGAACTATGGCTACACCTTC
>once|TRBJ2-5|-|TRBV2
CASIKADAKETQYF
TGTGCCAGCATCAAAGCAGACGCAAAAGAGACCCAGTACTTC
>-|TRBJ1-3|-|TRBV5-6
CASSLWRTGNTIYF
TGTGCCAGCAGCTTGTGGAGGACTGGAAACACCATATATTTT
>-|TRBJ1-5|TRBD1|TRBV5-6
CASSRTGRGDQPQHF
TGTGCCAGCAGCCGGACAGGGAGGGGGGATCAGCCCCAGCATTTT
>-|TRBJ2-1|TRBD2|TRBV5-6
CASSPRLRGAGGEQFF
TGTGCCAGCAGCCCCCGCCTCCGGGGGGCGGGGGGTGAGCAGTTCTTC
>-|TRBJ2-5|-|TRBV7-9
CASSLKETQYF
TGTGCCAGCAGCTTAAAAGAGACCCAGTACTTC
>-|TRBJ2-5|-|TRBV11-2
CASSPAGQQETQYF
TGTGCCAGCAGCCCAGCGGGACAGCAAGAGACCCAGTACTTC